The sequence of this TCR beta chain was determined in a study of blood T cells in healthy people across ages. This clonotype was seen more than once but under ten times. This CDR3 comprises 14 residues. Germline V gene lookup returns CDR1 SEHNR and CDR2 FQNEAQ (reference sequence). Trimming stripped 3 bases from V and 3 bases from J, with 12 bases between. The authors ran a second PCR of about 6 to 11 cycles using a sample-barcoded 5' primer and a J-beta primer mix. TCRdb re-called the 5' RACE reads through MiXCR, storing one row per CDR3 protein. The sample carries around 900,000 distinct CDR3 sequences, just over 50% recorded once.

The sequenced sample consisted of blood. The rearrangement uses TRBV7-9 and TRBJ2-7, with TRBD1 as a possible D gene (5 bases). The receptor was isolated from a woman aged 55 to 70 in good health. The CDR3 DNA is TGTGCCAGCAGCTTGGCGGACACTCTCTACGAGCAGTACTTC. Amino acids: CASSLADTLYEQYF. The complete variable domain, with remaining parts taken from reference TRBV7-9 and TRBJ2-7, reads DTGVSQNPRHKITKRGQNVTFRCDPISEHNRLYWYRQTLGQGPEFLTYFQNEAQLEKSRLLSDRFSAERPKGSFSTLEIQRTEQGDSAMYLCASSLADTLYEQYFGPGTRLTVT.